These 18 T cell receptor beta chains were sequenced from one sample in a study of shared clonotypes between healthy human individuals. Produced via immunoSEQ multiplex PCR; TCRdb's table is partial and in-frame only. This repertoire shows 550,000 to 600,000 clones, 98% found once; its top ten account for 0.3% to 0.35%. Naive CD8 cells were CD45RO-negative, positively selected for CCR7, excluding terminally differentiated effector memory CD45RA+ cells. The sample comprised naive CD8+ T cells sorted from blood. These receptors were collected from a man aged 30 to 39 in good health.

The genes are TRBV10-3 and TRBJ2-5; D perhaps matches TRBD2 (6 bases). This CDR3 has 13 residues. Germline-derived CDR1 and CDR2 are ENHRY and SYGVKD. The CDR3 bases are TGTGCAGTGGCGGGGCTGTACCAAGAGACCCAGTACTTC. This translates into CAVAGLYQETQYF.

This CDR3 is CSVEDAAGPETYEQYF. CDR3 DNA sequence: TGCAGCGTTGAAGATGCGGCGGGACCGGAAACCTACGAGCAGTACTTC. The rearrangement uses TRBV29-1 and TRBJ2-7; possible D gene TRBD2, 6 bases. The germline V gene encodes CDR1 SQVTM and CDR2 ANQGSEA. V lost 0 bases to trimming and J lost 2 bases, with 17 bases between them. The CDR3 runs 16 residues.

V and J are TRBV5-6 and TRBJ2-2, with 7 bases matching TRBD1. CDR3 size: 17 residues. Trimming took 2 bases from V and 6 from J; bases not matched to a gene: 13. The germline CDR1 and CDR2 sequences are SGHDT and YYEEEE. CDR3 amino acids: CASSLGATGVLSGELFF. Written as DNA, the CDR3 is TGTGCCAGCAGCTTAGGGGCAACAGGGGTGTTATCCGGGGAGCTGTTTTTT. Based on the CDR3 plus reference TRBV5-6 and TRBJ2-2, the full variable domain is DAGVTQSPTHLIKTRGQQVTLRCSPKSGHDTVSWYQQALGQGPQFIFQYYEEEERQRGNFPDRFSGHQFPNYSSELNVNALLLGDSALYLCASSLGATGVLSGELFFGEGSRLTVL.

This chain connects TRBV5-4 to TRBJ1-2, with D maybe TRBD1 (5 bases). Looked up from germline, CDR1 is SGHNT and CDR2 is YYREEE (reference sequence). V dropped 5 bases and J dropped 5 bases, with 16 bases sitting between them. The CDR3 spans 14 residues. CDR3 nucleotides: TGTGCCAGCAGGGCAGCCGGGACGGGATATGGCTACACCTTC. The encoded protein is CASRAAGTGYGYTF.

Details on this clone: Other nucleotide sequences in the sample specify the same CDR3. The chain links TRBV29-1 to TRBJ2-7; 8 bases map to TRBD1. CDR1 and CDR2 (germline): SQVTM, ANQGSEA. The V segment lost 3 bases and the J segment 4 bases; nucleotides outside the gene matches: 5. The CDR3 is made up of 13 amino acids. CDR3 amino acids: CSVDGTGSYEQYF. The CDR3 DNA reads as TGCAGCGTTGACGGGACAGGATCATACGAGCAGTACTTC.

The V gene is TRBV4-1, the J gene TRBJ2-1; TRBD2 aligns across 11 bases. Trimming at V came to 0 bases and at J to 12 bases, leaving 16 bases not matched to a gene. The CDR3 contains 18 residues. Germline V lookup: CDR1 MGHRA, CDR2 YSYEKL. CDR3 sequence reads: CASSQEGEISGRAQGQFF. CDR3 DNA sequence: TGCGCCAGCAGCCAAGAAGGGGAGATTAGCGGGAGGGCCCAGGGGCAGTTCTTC.

V is TRBV25-1 and J is TRBJ2-3; D not certain. Germline V gives CDR1 MGHDK, CDR2 SYGVNS. V lost 8 bases, J lost 1 base, and 7 bases lay in between. There are 12 residues in the CDR3. CDR3 protein: CASGWGTDTQYF. For the CDR3, the DNA is TGTGCCAGCGGGTGGGGCACAGATACGCAGTATTTT.

As DNA, the CDR3 is TGTGCCAGCAGCTTAAGTCTCAGGGAGCAGTACTTC. It translates to CASSLSLREQYF. This chain connects TRBV11-2 to TRBJ2-7, with unresolved D. The V end lost 2 bases, the J end lost 7 bases, and 9 bases lay between the germline ends. The V gene's germline CDR1 is SGHAT and CDR2 FQNNGV. This CDR3 comprises 12 residues.

V is TRBV27 and J is TRBJ2-1; TRBD1 agrees at 9 bases. The germline gives CDR1 MNHEY, CDR2 SMNVEV (reference sequence). J lost 0 bases, V lost 7 bases, and 4 bases had no gene match. The CDR3 runs to 15 residues. For the CDR3, the DNA is TGTGCCAGCACTCAGGGACAGGGCTCCTACAATGAGCAGTTCTTC. It yields the protein CASTQGQGSYNEQFF.

The chain links TRBV13 to TRBJ2-5; D remains ambiguous. Trimming stripped 1 base from V and 4 bases from J, with 13 bases between. Per germline, CDR1 PRHDT and CDR2 FYEKMQ (reference sequence). The CDR3 covers 15 residues. The CDR3 reads CASSLEGQRRETQYF. The CDR3 nucleotides are TGTGCCAGCAGCTTAGAAGGCCAACGTCGAGAGACCCAGTACTTC.

V gene TRBV7-6 combines with J gene TRBJ2-2; D might be TRBD1 (6 bases). This CDR3 is 16 amino acids long. From germline, CDR1 is SGHVS and CDR2 FNYEAQ. Deletions cut 5 bases from V and 4 bases from J, with 17 bases between. The CDR3 sequence is CASSRPLDRFTGELFF. Here the CDR3 DNA reads TGTGCCAGCAGCCGCCCCCTCGACAGGTTCACCGGGGAGCTGTTTTTT.

The J gene is TRBJ2-3, the V gene TRBV14; the match to TRBD2 covers 8 bases. The CDR3 covers 15 residues. The V and J ends lost 1 base and 3 bases, in that order; junction bases with no gene match: 3. The germline V gene encodes CDR1 SGHDN and CDR2 FVKESK. This CDR3 is CASSQVGGVTDTQYF. The CDR3 coding sequence is TGTGCCAGCAGCCAAGTCGGGGGGGTTACAGATACGCAGTATTTT.

This clone showed up just a few times. Within the sample, other DNA sequences also encode this same CDR3. The CDR3 loop is CASSLAGAEAFF. CDR3 nucleotide sequence: TGTGCCAGCAGCTTAGCGGGGGCTGAAGCTTTCTTT. This chain uses TRBV7-9 with TRBJ1-1, with D maybe TRBD1 (5 bases). Germline lookup yields CDR1 SEHNR and CDR2 FQNEAQ (reference sequence). CDR3 length: 12 residues. Between the trimmed V and J ends, which lost 0 bases and 6 bases, there was a span of 5 bases.

Concerning this clone: At one end, the junction sequence differs from germline, possibly due to a read error. This chain joins TRBV10-2 and TRBJ2-5, with TRBD1 identical over 8 bases. In germline, CDR1 is WSHSY, CDR2 SAAADI. This CDR3 comprises 11 residues. CDR3 in amino acids: CASSEGGTGNF. The CDR3 DNA reads as TGCGCCAGCAGTGAGGGGGGGACAGGCAACTTC.

The chain joins TRBV4-3 to TRBJ2-3; 8 bases fit TRBD2. CDR1 and CDR2 from the germline V gene are LGHNA and YSLEER. Unmatched junction bases numbered 16, after V lost 5 bases and J lost 6 bases. CDR3 length: 17 residues. CDR3 bases: TGCGCCAGCAGCTCCAATAGCGGGATCGGTTTAATGGATACGCAGTATTTT. Translating gives CASSSNSGIGLMDTQYF.

The chain employs TRBV6-6 and TRBJ2-7; perhaps TRBD2 as D (5 bases). V shed 6 bases and J shed 5 bases, with 17 bases lying between them. The CDR3 sequence is 14 residues long. Per germline, CDR1 MNHNY and CDR2 SVGAGI (reference sequence). The CDR3 region is CASSPVRVVDEQYF. The CDR3 bases are TGTGCCAGCAGCCCCGTGAGGGTTGTAGACGAGCAGTACTTC.

The rearrangement links TRBV7-6 to TRBJ1-2, with 8 nucleotides matching TRBD1. The V gene's germline CDR1 is SGHVS and CDR2 FNYEAQ. This CDR3 is 14 amino acids long. V shed 7 bases and J 7 bases; nucleotides not matched to a gene: 11. CDR3 loop: CASTSTDRDGGYTF. The CDR3 bases are TGTGCCAGCACCTCGACGGACAGGGACGGTGGCTACACCTTC.

The chain has TRBV7-6 and TRBJ1-1; 8 nucleotides align to TRBD1. In germline, CDR1 is SGHVS, CDR2 FNYEAQ. J lost 3 bases, V lost 3 bases, and 6 bases had no gene match. The CDR3 runs to 15 residues. CDR3 DNA sequence: TGTGCCAGCAGCTTTCGGACAGGGTTATACACTGAAGCTTTCTTT. It codes for CASSFRTGLYTEAFF.